The 15 T cell receptor beta chains listed next were all sequenced from one sample in a study of T cell clonotyping in hematopoietic cell transplantation (TCRdb year 2021). The library was obtained by the immunoSEQ multiplex PCR assay. As stored in TCRdb, this immuneACCESS dataset retains in-frame rearrangements with V and J assigned. A fraction of the clones does not appear; measured against another copy, unresolved V genes explain less than half of the discrepancy, and the remainder lacks a known reason. The sample table holds approximately 9,300 clones, of which more than 75% were seen once. More than 12% of the sample goes to the ten largest clones. The label giving this sample's time point can be read as: recipient sample about 28 days before transplant, after cytoreduction. The sequences come from peripheral blood mononuclear cells, collected before stem cell transplant. These TCRs come from a woman aged 50 to 60 with chronic myeloid leukemia. Some clones in this sample may be carry-over from other donors' samples.

The rearrangement joins TRBV7-9 to TRBJ2-3; 8 positions agree with TRBD1. The CDR3 covers 12 residues. Trimming removed 6 bases from V and 7 bases from J; junction bases left unmatched: 3. Germline V gene lookup returns CDR1 SEHNR and CDR2 FQNEAQ (reference sequence). CDR3 sequence reads: CASSRDRHTQYF. The CDR3 DNA sequence: TGTGCCAGCAGTCGGGACAGGCATACGCAGTATTTT.

The rearrangement links TRBV10-2 to TRBJ1-2; D is ambiguous. The V end lost 6 bases, the J end lost 6 bases, and 8 bases lay between the germline ends. The CDR3 sequence is 11 residues long. Germline-derived CDR1 and CDR2 are WSHSY and SAAADI. The chain's CDR3 is CASRKLDGYTF. The CDR3 region has the DNA TGCGCCAGCAGGAAACTAGATGGCTACACCTTC.

The chain links TRBV19 to TRBJ2-1; D not certain. The germline V gene has CDR1 LNHDA and CDR2 SQIVND (reference sequence). V was clipped by 4 bases and J by 3 bases, with 7 bases between them. The CDR3 is 13 amino acids. The CDR3 sequence is CASSRLVYNEQFF. The CDR3 coding sequence is TGTGCCAGTAGTAGGCTAGTCTACAATGAGCAGTTCTTC.

The chain combines TRBV5-1 with TRBJ1-3; D unresolved. The CDR3 is made up of 15 amino acids. CDR1 is SGHRS and CDR2 is YFSETQ in the germline V gene. V lost 3 bases to trimming and J lost 2 bases, with 12 bases between them. The CDR3 spells CASSSTAGTGNTIYF. CDR3 nucleotides: TGCGCCAGCAGCTCAACAGCCGGGACTGGAAACACCATATATTTT. The full variable domain, completed using reference TRBV5-1 and TRBJ1-3, is KAGVTQTPRYLIKTRGQQVTLSCSPISGHRSVSWYQQTPGQGLQFLFEYFSETQRNKGNFPGRFSGRQFSNSRSEMNVSTLELGDSALYLCASSSTAGTGNTIYFGEGSWLTVV.

The rearrangement uses TRBV30 and TRBJ2-7; perhaps TRBD1 as D (5 bases). V dropped 5 bases and J dropped 0 bases, with 8 bases sitting between them. The CDR3 is 12 residues long. From germline, CDR1 is GTSNPN and CDR2 SVGIG (reference sequence). CDR3 protein: CAWGHYSYEQYF. The CDR3 DNA follows: TGTGCCTGGGGACATTACTCCTACGAGCAGTACTTC.

V is TRBV2 and J is TRBJ1-2, with a weak D call TRBD1 (6 bases). This CDR3 spans 14 amino acids. Looked up from germline, CDR1 is SNHLY and CDR2 is FYNNEI. The V and J ends lost 8 bases and 4 bases respectively, with 17 bases between them. CDR3 sequence (DNA): TGTGCCAGCTCCGGGCAGGGGAGCACCTATGGCTACACCTTC. Amino acids: CASSGQGSTYGYTF.

Only one count was recorded for this clone. The chain couples TRBV7-9 to TRBJ2-5, with TRBD2 matching 9 bases. Germline CDR1 reads SEHNR; CDR2 reads FQNEAQ (reference sequence). The CDR3 is made up of 15 amino acids. V lost 2 bases, J lost 1 base, and 2 bases stayed unmatched. CDR3: CASSLKAGGQETQYF. CDR3 coding DNA: TGTGCCAGCAGCTTAAAAGCGGGAGGCCAAGAGACCCAGTACTTC.

The chain carries TRBV4-2 and TRBJ2-7; D is ambiguous. CDR1 and CDR2 (germline): LGHNA, YNFKEQ. The CDR3 totals 14 residues. Trimming took off 11 bases at V and 0 bases at J, with 17 bases between the two ends. CDR3 bases: TGTGCCTCCTCCTCGGAAGTCTTCTCCTACGAGCAGTACTTC. Translated: CASSSEVFSYEQYF.

This clone was seen just once. The gene calls are TRBV10-2 and TRBJ1-5; D is undetermined. The CDR3 loop spans 14 amino acids. The germline V gene has CDR1 WSHSY and CDR2 SAAADI. Between the trimmed V and J ends, which lost 4 bases and 3 bases, there was a span of 10 bases. The CDR3, as DNA: TGCGCCAGCAGTGCGACGGGCGTCAATCAGCCCCAGCATTTT. It is translated as CASSATGVNQPQHF.

J is TRBJ2-5 and V is TRBV30, with no clear D. CDR1 is GTSNPN, CDR2 SVGIG, per germline (reference sequence). CDR3 length: 13 amino acids. Trimming left V 2 bases short and J 1 base short, with 8 bases between. The CDR3 sequence is CAWSLRFQETQYF. CDR3 sequence (DNA): TGTGCCTGGAGTCTGCGGTTCCAAGAGACCCAGTACTTC.

The chain links TRBV10-1 to TRBJ2-3; 7 bases fit TRBD1. V dropped 2 bases and J dropped 3; count of bases not matched to a gene: 5. Germline-derived CDR1 and CDR2 are WNHNN and SYGVQD (reference sequence). The length of the CDR3 is 15 residues. The CDR3 nucleotides are TGCGCCAGCAGTGAGGAGGGGGCTCTAACAGATACGCAGTATTTT. It encodes CASSEEGALTDTQYF.

CDR3 protein: CASSLDSLSNQPQHF. DNA for the CDR3: TGCGCCAGCAGCTTGGACTCCCTTAGCAATCAGCCCCAGCATTTT. The V call is TRBV5-1, the J call TRBJ1-5; D is undetermined. This CDR3 spans 15 amino acids. V was trimmed by 0 bases and J by 0 bases, leaving 7 bases between them. From germline, CDR1 is SGHRS and CDR2 YFSETQ.

V usage is TRBV5-1 and J usage is TRBJ1-1; no reliable D call. The V end lost 3 bases, the J end lost 2 bases, and 8 bases lay between the germline ends. This CDR3 comprises 13 residues. CDR1 SGHRS and CDR2 YFSETQ come from the germline V gene. The CDR3 spells CASSSGPNTEAFF. CDR3 bases: TGCGCCAGCAGCTCCGGACCCAACACTGAAGCTTTCTTT. The full variable domain, rest sourced from reference TRBV5-1 and TRBJ1-1, is KAGVTQTPRYLIKTRGQQVTLSCSPISGHRSVSWYQQTPGQGLQFLFEYFSETQRNKGNFPGRFSGRQFSNSRSEMNVSTLELGDSALYLCASSSGPNTEAFFGQGTRLTVV.

This clone was seen just once. This rearrangement joins TRBV30 to TRBJ2-1, with 7 bases aligning to TRBD2. J gave up 8 bases and V 3 bases, and 7 bases lay outside the gene matches. This CDR3 is 13 amino acids long. Germline V lookup: CDR1 GTSNPN, CDR2 SVGIG (reference sequence). CDR3 bases: TGTGCCTGGAGGGCGGGAGTGGGTGATGAGCAGTTCTTC. Protein sequence: CAWRAGVGDEQFF.

The chain is built from TRBV10-2 and TRBJ2-5, with TRBD2 matching 8 bases. The CDR3 loop spans 16 amino acids. The V gene end was trimmed by 0 bases and the J gene end by 5 bases; junction bases not matched to a gene: 8. Germline V gene lookup returns CDR1 WSHSY and CDR2 SAAADI. For the CDR3, the DNA is TGCGCCAGCAGTGAGTCATCCCAGCGGGAGTTGGAGACCCAGTACTTC. Translation: CASSESSQRELETQYF.